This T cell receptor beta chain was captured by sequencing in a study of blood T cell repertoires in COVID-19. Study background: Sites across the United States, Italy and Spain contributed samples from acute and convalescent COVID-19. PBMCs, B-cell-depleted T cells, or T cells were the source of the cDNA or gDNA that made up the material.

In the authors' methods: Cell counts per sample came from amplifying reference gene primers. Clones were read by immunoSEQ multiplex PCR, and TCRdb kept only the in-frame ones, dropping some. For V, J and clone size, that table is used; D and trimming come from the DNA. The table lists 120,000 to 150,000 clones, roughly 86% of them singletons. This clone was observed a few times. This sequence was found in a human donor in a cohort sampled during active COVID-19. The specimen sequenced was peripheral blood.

For the CDR3, the DNA is TGTGCCAGTACCGGAGGTTCGCTCTACGAGCAGTACTTC. Residues: CASTGGSLYEQYF. V usage is TRBV19 and J usage is TRBJ2-7; D is perhaps TRBD2 (5 bases). This CDR3 has 13 residues. Germline V gene lookup returns CDR1 LNHDA and CDR2 SQIVND (reference sequence). V lost 7 bases to trimming and J lost 3 bases, with 13 bases between them.